The 30 T cell receptor beta chains below come from one sample, sequenced in a study of blood T cell repertoires in COVID-19. Produced via immunoSEQ multiplex PCR; TCRdb's table is partial and in-frame only. Of about 100,000 clones in the sample, approximately 80% were seen once. The specimen sequenced was peripheral blood. The source is a woman in her seventies with acute or convalescent COVID-19.

The chain is built from TRBV19 and TRBJ1-4; possibly TRBD1 for D (6 bases). Germline V gene sequence: CDR1 LNHDA, CDR2 SQIVND (reference sequence). Between the trimmed V and J ends, which lost 3 bases and 8 bases, there was a span of 13 bases. The CDR3 totals 14 residues. CDR3 nucleotide sequence: TGTGCCAGTAGTATGGGCAGGGGAACGGAAAAACTGTTTTTT. Translated: CASSMGRGTEKLFF.

To note about this clone: Other DNA sequences in this sample translate to the same CDR3. This chain uses TRBV11-2 with TRBJ1-2; D not certain. The V end lost 5 bases, the J end lost 8 bases, and 12 bases lay between the germline ends. The CDR3 sequence is 12 residues long. Per the germline V gene, CDR1 is SGHAT and CDR2 is FQNNGV. The CDR3 DNA reads as TGTGCCAGCAGCCTATCCGGCGGGGGCTACACCTTC. Translating it yields CASSLSGGGYTF.

The CDR3: CAISDRLNTEAFF. The CDR3 DNA sequence: TGTGCCATCAGTGACAGACTTAACACTGAAGCTTTCTTT. V and J are TRBV10-3 and TRBJ1-1; D unclear. The V end lost 3 bases, the J end lost 2 bases, and 7 bases lay between the germline ends. Looked up from germline, CDR1 is ENHRY and CDR2 is SYGVKD. The CDR3 covers 13 residues.

The chain links TRBV7-2 to TRBJ2-1; 7 nucleotides match TRBD2. CDR3 length: 15 amino acids. The V segment lost 3 bases and the J segment 2 bases; nucleotides outside the gene matches: 4. Germline V gene data show CDR1 as SGHTA and CDR2 as FQGNSA. CDR3 loop: CASSFGGLTYNEQFF. The CDR3 DNA reads TGTGCCAGCAGCTTCGGGGGGTTAACCTACAATGAGCAGTTCTTC. Full variable domain (outside the CDR3, taken from reference TRBV7-2 and TRBJ2-1): GAGVSQSPSNKVTEKGKDVELRCDPISGHTALYWYRQSLGQGLEFLIYFQGNSAPDKSGLPSDRFSAERTGGSVSTLTIQRTQQEDSAVYLCASSFGGLTYNEQFFGPGTRLTVL.

The CDR3 DNA reads TGTGCCAGCAGTCCCCGCCCCGGAGGCGAGCAGTACGTC. Translating it yields CASSPRPGGEQYV. The rearrangement links TRBV27 to TRBJ2-7, with D perhaps matching TRBD2 (5 bases). V lost 5 bases to trimming and J lost 6 bases, with 14 bases between them. Germline CDR1 MNHEY, CDR2 SMNVEV (reference sequence). CDR3 size: 13 residues.

The chain combines TRBV27 with TRBJ2-3; TRBD2 matches 9 bases. J gave up 2 bases and V 2 bases, and 8 bases lay outside the gene matches. The CDR3 totals 17 residues. The V gene's germline CDR1 is MNHEY and CDR2 SMNVEV (reference sequence). DNA of the CDR3: TGTGCCAGCAGTTTACGGAACCCGGGACTAGCCACAGATACGCAGTATTTT. Residues: CASSLRNPGLATDTQYF.

The rearrangement uses TRBV11-2 and TRBJ2-3; tentative D call: TRBD2 (7 bases). V was clipped by 5 bases and J by 3 bases, with 18 bases between them. The CDR3 spans 16 residues. Per the germline V gene, CDR1 is SGHAT and CDR2 is FQNNGV. CDR3 DNA sequence: TGTGCCAGCAGCCCTCTGGGGGGGGCCGGGACAGATACGCAGTATTTT. It translates to CASSPLGGAGTDTQYF.

The chain couples TRBV6-2 or TRBV6-3 to TRBJ2-4; TRBD2 agrees at 8 bases. Germline CDR1 MNHEY, CDR2 SVGEGT. V was pared by 1 base and J by 4 bases, with 9 bases of the junction left unmatched. The CDR3 is 17 amino acids. The DNA for the CDR3 is TGTGCCAGCAGTTACTTAGAAGAAGGCGGGGGGAAAAACATTCAGTACTTC. Translated, it gives CASSYLEEGGGKNIQYF.

The chain links TRBV4-1 to TRBJ1-5; no definite D call. Trimming removed 0 bases from V and 6 bases from J, with 6 bases in between. Germline lookup yields CDR1 MGHRA and CDR2 YSYEKL. The CDR3 has 13 residues. The CDR3 nucleotides are TGCGCCAGCAGCCAAGACCTAGGTCAGCCCCAGCATTTT. Translation: CASSQDLGQPQHF.

The genes are TRBV6-5 and TRBJ2-6; perhaps TRBD1 as D (6 bases). CDR1 is MNHEY and CDR2 is SVGAGI in the germline V gene. The V end was cut by 8 bases, the J end by 1 base, with 12 bases between. The CDR3 runs 15 residues. The CDR3, as DNA: TGTGCCAGCCGCGTAGGGGGATCTGGGGCCAACGTCCTGACTTTC. Protein sequence: CASRVGGSGANVLTF.

The chain joins TRBV19 to TRBJ2-2, with D possibly being TRBD1 (6 bases). The CDR3 is 12 residues long. Germline values: CDR1 LNHDA, CDR2 SQIVND (reference sequence). The germline V and J ends were trimmed by 8 bases and 10 bases, with 14 bases remaining between them. CDR3 coding DNA: TGTGCCAGTGCAGGGGTCGCGGAGGAGCTGTTTTTT. Translating it yields CASAGVAEELFF.

V and J are TRBV2 and TRBJ1-3; no reliable D call. The length of the CDR3 is 16 residues. The germline V gene encodes CDR1 SNHLY and CDR2 FYNNEI. Trimming left V 2 bases short and J 2 bases short, with 13 bases between. CDR3 loop: CASSELSGSTGNTIYF. The DNA for the CDR3 is TGTGCCAGCAGTGAACTCTCAGGCTCAACTGGAAACACCATATATTTT. The full variable domain, with the rest looked up from reference TRBV2 and TRBJ1-3, is EPEVTQTPSHQVTQMGQEVILRCVPISNHLYFYWYRQILGQKVEFLVSFYNNEISEKSEIFDDQFSVERPDGSNFTLKIRSTKLEDSAMYFCASSELSGSTGNTIYFGEGSWLTVV.

CDR3 sequence: CASSLGRARDTEAFF. Written as DNA, the CDR3 is TGCGCCAGCAGCTTGGGGAGGGCGCGGGACACTGAAGCTTTCTTT. The V and J genes are TRBV5-1 and TRBJ1-1, with D unclear. Germline CDR1 SGHRS, CDR2 YFSETQ. The CDR3 totals 15 residues. Trimming took off 0 bases at V and 3 bases at J, with 12 bases between the two ends.

The V and J genes are TRBV5-4 and TRBJ2-7; D call uncertain. The CDR3 contains 12 residues. The V and J ends lost 2 bases and 5 bases respectively, with 8 bases between them. Germline CDR1 SGHNT, CDR2 YYREEE (reference sequence). This chain's CDR3 is CASSFRGDEQYF. For the CDR3, the DNA is TGTGCCAGCAGCTTTCGAGGCGACGAGCAGTACTTC.

The genes are TRBV6-2 or TRBV6-3 and TRBJ2-7; D not certain. Looked up from germline, CDR1 is MNHEY and CDR2 is SVGEGT. V was clipped by 3 bases and J by 3 bases, with 12 bases between them. This CDR3 is 14 amino acids long. CDR3 loop: CASSYKRGVYEQYV. The DNA for the CDR3 is TGTGCCAGCAGTTATAAGAGAGGCGTCTACGAGCAGTACGTC.

This clone was counted a few times. The V gene is TRBV7-8, the J gene TRBJ2-5; TRBD1 might be the D (6 bases). V was cut by 7 bases and J by 2 bases, with 20 bases left in between. In germline, CDR1 is SGHVS, CDR2 FQNEAQ. This CDR3 has 16 residues. This CDR3 is CASTVGLGAGQETQYF. In DNA form, the CDR3 reads TGTGCCAGCACCGTCGGGCTGGGGGCCGGACAAGAGACCCAGTACTTC.

The chain has TRBV6-6 and TRBJ1-2; 9 bases fit TRBD1. CDR3 length equals 14 residues. V dropped 10 bases and J dropped 4; count of bases not matched to a gene: 10. The germline V gene has CDR1 MNHNY and CDR2 SVGAGI (reference sequence). The CDR3 coding sequence is TGTGCCACCAAGCCGGGACAGGGTGTCTATGGCTACACCTTC. Protein: CATKPGQGVYGYTF.

The genes are TRBV6-5 and TRBJ1-1; tentative D call: TRBD1 (5 bases). There are 13 residues in the CDR3. Germline V gives CDR1 MNHEY, CDR2 SVGAGI. The germline V and J ends were trimmed by 6 bases and 3 bases, with 11 bases remaining between them. The CDR3 spells CASRLRQYTEAFF. The CDR3 DNA reads as TGTGCCAGCAGATTAAGACAGTACACTGAAGCTTTCTTT.

The CDR3 is CASTSSSGSGRYNEQFF. The CDR3 coding sequence is TGTGCCAGCACCTCCTCCTCGGGGTCAGGTCGGTACAATGAGCAGTTCTTC. The V gene is TRBV28, the J gene TRBJ2-1; possibly TRBD2 for D (5 bases). V lost 7 bases to trimming and J lost 4 bases, with 23 bases between them. The length of the CDR3 is 17 residues. CDR1 and CDR2 from the germline V gene are MDHEN and SYDVKM.

This clone has more than one count but fewer than ten. The CDR3 spells CASSLDRVSYNSPLHF. The DNA of the CDR3 is TGTGCCAGCAGCCTAGACAGGGTCTCCTATAATTCACCCCTCCACTTT. The V call is TRBV5-4, the J call TRBJ1-6; 7 nucleotides match TRBD1. After removal of 4 bases from V and 0 bases from J, the junction contained 4 bases not matched to a gene. In germline, CDR1 is SGHNT, CDR2 YYREEE (reference sequence). The CDR3 covers 16 residues.

The rearrangement joins TRBV5-4 to TRBJ2-7; 7 bases align to TRBD1. Germline V gene sequence: CDR1 SGHNT, CDR2 YYREEE (reference sequence). The V gene end was trimmed by 1 base and the J gene end by 0 bases; junction bases not matched to a gene: 13. CDR3 size: 18 residues. The CDR3 protein is CASSLTSGRTGDSYEQYV. For the CDR3, the DNA is TGTGCCAGCAGCTTGACGAGTGGACGGACAGGAGACTCCTACGAGCAGTACGTC.

The CDR3 DNA sequence: TGTGCCAGCAGTTTCCACGGGACTAGCGGGGGCGCAGATACGCAGTATTTT. This encodes CASSFHGTSGGADTQYF. The chain couples TRBV27 to TRBJ2-3; the match to TRBD2 covers 14 bases. V lost 3 bases to trimming and J lost 4 bases; unmatched junction nucleotides: 6. CDR3 length: 17 amino acids. Germline V gene data show CDR1 as MNHEY and CDR2 as SMNVEV (reference sequence).

The chain carries TRBV18 and TRBJ2-5; 7 positions match TRBD2. This CDR3 comprises 15 residues. J was trimmed by 3 bases and V by 0 bases; bases with no gene match: 4. In germline, CDR1 is KGHSH, CDR2 LQKENI. In DNA form, the CDR3 reads TGTGCCAGCTCACCACCCCTAGGGACTAAAGAGACCCAGTACTTC. Translation: CASSPPLGTKETQYF. The full variable domain, in which reference TRBV18 and TRBJ2-5 provide the parts outside the CDR3, is NAGVMQNPRHLVRRRGQEARLRCSPMKGHSHVYWYRQLPEEGLKFMVYLQKENIIDESGMPKERFSAEFPKEGPSILRIQQVVRGDSAAYFCASSPPLGTKETQYFGPGTRLLVL.

The chain couples TRBV3-1 (or the pseudogene TRBV3-2) to TRBJ2-3, with D possibly matching TRBD2 (6 bases). V lost 5 bases and J 7 bases, leaving 22 bases between the germline ends. CDR1 LGHDT and CDR2 YNNKEL come from the germline V gene (reference sequence). The CDR3 spans 16 residues. The CDR3 DNA reads as TGTGCCAGCAGCTTGACCCAAAGGACTACGGGAAATACGCAGTATTTT. This translates into CASSLTQRTTGNTQYF.

The CDR3 sequence: CASSLSGTNPYEQYV. As DNA, the CDR3 is TGTGCCAGCAGTTTATCTGGGACAAACCCCTACGAGCAGTACGTC. This chain joins TRBV27 and TRBJ2-7, with D maybe TRBD1 (6 bases). Trimming left V 0 bases short and J 2 bases short, with 11 bases between. The CDR3 contains 15 residues. From germline, CDR1 is MNHEY and CDR2 SMNVEV (reference sequence).

This chain uses TRBV2 with TRBJ2-7; D perhaps matches TRBD1 (5 bases). This CDR3 contains 13 residues. Between the trimmed V and J ends, which lost 8 bases and 5 bases, there was a span of 16 bases. Germline V lookup: CDR1 SNHLY, CDR2 FYNNEI. The CDR3 region has the DNA TGTGCCAGCCGTCCTTCCAGGGCTGACGAGCAGTACGTC. Translating gives CASRPSRADEQYV.

A single count supports this clone. The chain joins TRBV7-3 to TRBJ2-1; D gene unclear. The V end lost 2 bases, the J end lost 7 bases, and 15 bases lay between the germline ends. CDR3 size: 15 residues. The germline gives CDR1 SGHTA, CDR2 FQGTGA. Here the CDR3 reads CASSLGQALQNEQFF. In nucleotides, the CDR3 is TGTGCCAGCAGCTTAGGGCAGGCCCTACAGAATGAGCAGTTCTTC. Complete variable domain (other parts from reference TRBV7-3 and TRBJ2-1): GAGVSQTPSNKVTEKGKYVELRCDPISGHTALYWYRQSLGQGPEFLIYFQGTGAADDSGLPNDRFFAVRPEGSVSTLKIQRTERGDSAVYLCASSLGQALQNEQFFGPGTRLTVL.

This rearrangement joins TRBV6-6 to TRBJ2-3; 12 bases are a match to TRBD2. Trimming removed 6 bases from V and 1 base from J; junction bases left unmatched: 14. Germline assignment: CDR1 MNHNY and CDR2 SVGAGI (reference sequence). CDR3 length equals 19 residues. The CDR3 sequence is CASSYSSGGALFGTDTQYF. In nucleotides, the CDR3 is TGTGCCAGCAGCTATTCTAGCGGGGGGGCATTGTTCGGCACAGATACGCAGTATTTT.

This clone was seen a handful of times. V and J are TRBV5-6 and TRBJ2-7; TRBD1 might be the D (6 bases). V lost 4 bases to trimming and J lost 3 bases, with 17 bases between them. The V gene's germline CDR1 is SGHDT and CDR2 YYEEEE. The CDR3 length is 15 residues. Here the CDR3 reads CASSPPGQSDYEQYV. The CDR3 nucleotides are TGTGCCAGCAGCCCCCCGGGACAATCCGACTACGAGCAGTACGTC.

The chain is built from TRBV9 and TRBJ1-1; D is undetermined. The length of the CDR3 is 15 residues. The germline V gene encodes CDR1 SGDLS and CDR2 YYNGEE. Trimming cost V 0 bases and J 4 bases, with 13 bases left between them. The CDR3: CASSVALQGSTEAFF. As DNA, the CDR3 is TGTGCCAGCAGCGTAGCTCTACAAGGGAGCACTGAAGCTTTCTTT.